A selection of T cell receptor beta chains follows, all from one sample in a study of blood T cell repertoires in COVID-19. Sequencing was performed with immunoSEQ multiplex PCR; in TCRdb, only in-frame clones are kept and a portion is missing. There are a few hundred thousand clones in the sample; about nine tenths occur only once, and roughly 13% lies in the top ten. The sample was peripheral blood. These receptors originate from a woman aged 45-59 years with COVID-19, enrolled during active disease. CDR3s include the opening cysteine and the closing phenylalanine or tryptophan. A D gene is named only where the DNA matches it firmly. For some rows the clone size is stated as once, few or many, or as a class when expanded; others skip it.

clone_size j_call v_call d_call cdr3_nt cdr3_aa
NA TRBJ2-7 TRBV2 NA TGTGCCAGCAGTGAGTATCGGGGGTCCTACGAGCAGTACTTC CASSEYRGSYEQYF
NA TRBJ2-7 TRBV10-1 NA TGCGCCACGGCCGATAGAGACAGGAACCACGAGCAGTACTTC CATADRDRNHEQYF
NA TRBJ2-7 TRBV7-9 NA TGTGCCAGCAGCTTAGTGACTCAGGGGAGAGGCGAGCAGTACTTC CASSLVTQGRGEQYF
NA TRBJ2-1 TRBV5-4 NA TGTGCCAGCAGCCAGGGGGCGGGGGCCGCTGAGCAGTTCTTC CASSQGAGAAEQFF
NA TRBJ2-7 TRBV18 TRBD1 TGTGCCAGCTCACCGGGACAGGGTCTTGGAGAGCAGTACTTC CASSPGQGLGEQYF
few TRBJ1-2 TRBV19 TRBD1 TGTGCCAGTAGTGAGGACAGGGTTCCTTATGGCTACACCTTC CASSEDRVPYGYTF
NA TRBJ2-7 TRBV3-1/TRBV3-2 NA TGTGCCAGCAGCCCAAGTTTGAGGAGCGACTACGAGCAGTACTTC CASSPSLRSDYEQYF
NA TRBJ1-1 TRBV30 NA TGTGCCTGGACGTCCGGAGAGGGGAGGCGAAACACTGAAGCTTTCTTT CAWTSGEGRRNTEAFF
NA TRBJ1-2 TRBV10-1 NA TGCGCCAGCAGTGAGTCGATCGCGGGCGATGGCTACACCTTC CASSESIAGDGYTF
NA TRBJ1-1 TRBV7-8 TRBD1 TGTGCCAGCAGCTTAGGGGACAGGTACACTGAAGCTTTCTTT CASSLGDRYTEAFF
NA TRBJ1-1 TRBV29-1 NA TGCAGCGTTAGGGGTGTAACGGACAGCGCTAACACTGAAGCTTTCTTT CSVRGVTDSANTEAFF